Each of the 17 T cell receptor beta chains below was sequenced from the same sample in a study of early T cells in non-severe SARS-CoV-2 infection. Each CDR3 protein gets one entry after TCRdb re-called the 5' RACE reads with MiXCR. The sample has 65,000 to 85,000 distinct CDR3 sequences, roughly a sixth seen once; the top ten hold around 12%. Specimen: whole blood. The receptors were gathered from an adult who was a healthcare worker with PCR-confirmed SARS-CoV-2 infection or an uninfected control (not recorded which).

A few counts support this clonotype. The rearrangement uses TRBV13 and TRBJ1-6, with D uncertain. The V and J ends lost 2 bases and 9 bases respectively, with 8 bases between them. Per the germline V gene, CDR1 is PRHDT and CDR2 is FYEKMQ (reference sequence). The CDR3 contains 13 residues. CDR3 sequence: CASSLSVGSPLHF. The CDR3 nucleotides read TGTGCCAGCAGCTTAAGCGTCGGTTCACCCCTCCACTTT.

This clonotype was observed a few times. J is TRBJ2-1 and V is TRBV29-1; 9 positions match TRBD2. J was trimmed by 8 bases and V by 6 bases; bases with no gene match: 8. The CDR3 contains 13 residues. The V gene's germline CDR1 is SQVTM and CDR2 ANQGSEA. CDR3 loop: CSVIRGRADEQFF. CDR3 DNA sequence: TGCAGCGTGATCCGCGGGAGGGCGGATGAGCAGTTCTTC.

In its sample, this clonotype was seen a few times. The chain has TRBV11-2 and TRBJ2-2, with 11 positions matching TRBD1. Germline V lookup: CDR1 SGHAT, CDR2 FQNNGV. The CDR3 has 17 amino acids. V lost 3 bases, J lost 1 base, and 4 bases stayed unmatched. The CDR3 DNA sequence: TGTGCCAGCAGCTTTTCCGGGACAGGGGGGAACACCGGGGAGCTGTTTTTT. Protein: CASSFSGTGGNTGELFF.

The rearrangement links TRBV24-1 to TRBJ2-5, with a weak D call TRBD1 (6 bases). Trimming removed 1 base at V and 4 bases at J, with 9 bases between. The V gene's germline CDR1 is KGHDR and CDR2 SFDVKD. The CDR3 loop spans 14 amino acids. The CDR3 here is CATSDFTRGETQYF. The CDR3 DNA follows: TGTGCCACCAGTGATTTCACCAGGGGAGAGACCCAGTACTTC.

The chain combines TRBV18 with TRBJ1-1; 7 bases match TRBD1. CDR1 is KGHSH and CDR2 is LQKENI in the germline V gene. The CDR3 totals 13 residues. Trimming cost V 6 bases and J 6 bases; bases outside gene matches: 7. The CDR3 nucleotides are TGTGCCAGCTCCCGTGACAGGGACGCTGAAGCTTTCTTT. It specifies CASSRDRDAEAFF.

This clonotype appeared a few times. The CDR3 loop is CASSLSGGDQPQHF. CDR3 sequence (DNA): TGTGCCAGCAGTTTGTCAGGGGGAGATCAGCCCCAGCATTTT. This sequence joins TRBV12-3 or TRBV12-4 and TRBJ1-5; TRBD1 matches at 7 bases. CDR3 size: 14 residues. The V gene end was trimmed by 3 bases and the J gene end by 5 bases; junction bases not matched to a gene: 4.

The V and J genes are TRBV2 and TRBJ2-7, with 7 positions matching TRBD1. The CDR3 contains 14 residues. The germline V gene has CDR1 SNHLY and CDR2 FYNNEI. V dropped 3 bases and J dropped 2; count of bases not matched to a gene: 4. The CDR3 protein is CASSEVTGAYEQYF. CDR3 DNA sequence: TGTGCCAGCAGTGAGGTCACAGGGGCCTACGAGCAGTACTTC. The variable domain in full, completed from reference TRBV2 and TRBJ2-7, reads EPEVTQTPSHQVTQMGQEVILRCVPISNHLYFYWYRQILGQKVEFLVSFYNNEISEKSEIFDDQFSVERPDGSNFTLKIRSTKLEDSAMYFCASSEVTGAYEQYFGPGTRLTVT.

This clonotype has just a few counts. The chain recombines TRBV5-6 with TRBJ1-1; D uncertain. The CDR3 extends over 13 amino acids. V shed 4 bases and J shed 3 bases, with 10 bases lying between them. Germline V lookup: CDR1 SGHDT, CDR2 YYEEEE. The chain's CDR3 is CASSPRKDTEAFF. Written as DNA, the CDR3 is TGTGCCAGCAGCCCCCGGAAGGACACTGAAGCTTTCTTT.

This clonotype was observed a handful of times. This sequence joins TRBV11-2 and TRBJ2-5; weak D call: TRBD1 (5 bases). This CDR3 is built from 13 residues. Trimming removed 4 bases at V and 2 bases at J, with 8 bases between. From germline, CDR1 is SGHAT and CDR2 FQNNGV. The CDR3 region has the DNA TGTGCCAGCAGCTATTGGACACAAGAGACCCAGTACTTC. Protein sequence: CASSYWTQETQYF.

In its sample, this clonotype was seen a few times. The rearrangement uses TRBV7-2 and TRBJ1-2, with D unclear. The CDR3 is 11 residues long. V lost 2 bases and J lost 7, with 5 bases in between. Germline loops: CDR1 SGHTA, CDR2 FQGNSA. The CDR3 protein is CASSLTVGYTF. In DNA, the CDR3 is TGTGCCAGCAGCTTAACCGTTGGCTACACCTTC.

This clonotype was recorded a few times. This sequence joins TRBV29-1 and TRBJ1-4; 8 bases agree with TRBD1. Germline loops: CDR1 SQVTM, CDR2 ANQGSEA. The CDR3 loop spans 12 amino acids. The V segment lost 7 bases and the J segment 8 bases; nucleotides outside the gene matches: 6. CDR3 sequence: CSAGQGREKLFF. For the CDR3, the DNA is TGCAGCGCCGGACAGGGACGGGAAAAACTGTTTTTT.

This clonotype has a handful of counts. The chain carries TRBV19 and TRBJ2-2, with D tentatively TRBD1 or TRBD2 (5 bases each). Trimming took 3 bases from V and 6 from J, leaving 17 bases between them. Germline lookup yields CDR1 LNHDA and CDR2 SQIVND (reference sequence). The length of the CDR3 is 16 residues. This chain's CDR3 is CASSIETGTGAGELFF. The CDR3 nucleotides read TGTGCCAGTAGTATCGAGACCGGGACGGGCGCCGGGGAGCTGTTTTTT.

Remarks on this clonotype: Germline and junction disagree at one end, which may indicate a read error. The chain recombines TRBV29-1 with TRBJ2-5; D remains unclear. The CDR3 consists of 12 residues. Germline values: CDR1 SQVTM, CDR2 ANQGSEA. In nucleotides, the CDR3 is TGCAGCGCTGAACCCGAGCCAGAGACCCAGTACTTC. Translated, it gives CSAEPEPETQYF.

This clonotype came up many times. V gene TRBV7-6 combines with J gene TRBJ2-7, with D possibly TRBD2 on 6 matching bases. The CDR3 spans 14 residues. Germline CDR1 reads SGHVS; CDR2 reads FNYEAQ. Between the trimmed V and J ends, which lost 5 bases and 3 bases, there was a span of 14 bases. The CDR3 coding sequence is TGTGCCAGCAGCCCCGGGACTCCATACTACGAGCAGTACTTC. Protein sequence: CASSPGTPYYEQYF.

The chain has TRBV5-1 and TRBJ2-2; TRBD1 matches at 8 bases. Unmatched junction bases numbered 9, after V lost 2 bases and J lost 0 bases. Germline values: CDR1 SGHRS, CDR2 YFSETQ. The CDR3 totals 18 residues. The CDR3 bases are TGCGCCAGCAGCTTTTGGAACCAGGGGGCTTCGAACACCGGGGAGCTGTTTTTT. Translated, it gives CASSFWNQGASNTGELFF.

This clonotype has more than one count but fewer than ten. The rearrangement joins TRBV28 to TRBJ1-2; D gene ambiguous. Per germline, CDR1 MDHEN and CDR2 SYDVKM. With 5 bases removed from V and 7 bases from J, the gap between germline ends came to 17 bases. The CDR3 length is 14 residues. The CDR3: CASSAPPRGVGYTF. The CDR3 DNA is TGTGCCAGCAGTGCCCCTCCCCGGGGAGTTGGCTACACCTTC.

This chain links TRBV10-2 with TRBJ1-5; 9 nucleotides align to TRBD1. CDR1 WSHSY and CDR2 SAAADI come from the germline V gene. The CDR3 runs 15 residues. The V and J ends lost 7 bases and 6 bases, in that order; junction bases with no gene match: 10. CDR3 sequence (DNA): TGCGCCAGCACCGAGTCGGGGACAGGGCTTCAGCCCCAGCATTTT. This translates into CASTESGTGLQPQHF.